The 18 T cell receptor beta chains in this list originate from one sample, sequenced in a study of blood T cell repertoires in COVID-19 (dated by TCRdb to 2020 to 2022). Receptors were amplified or captured by the immunoSEQ multiplex PCR assay. In its TCRdb copy, this immuneACCESS table keeps in-frame sequences only and misses some clones. Where compared with another copy, unresolved V genes explain less than half of these, and the others have no known cause. The sample includes around 120,000 clones, with nearly 90% observed a single time. 3.8% of the sample is in the top ten clones. Material: peripheral blood. These receptors all stem from a woman aged 60-75 years with COVID-19, enrolled during active disease.

This clone was found once. The gene calls are TRBV9 and TRBJ2-2, with TRBD2 matching 8 bases. The CDR3 totals 14 residues. The germline CDR1 and CDR2 sequences are SGDLS and YYNGEE. With V trimmed by 2 bases and J by 4 bases, 1 base remained unmatched. The CDR3: CASSVSGATGELFF. DNA for the CDR3: TGTGCCAGCAGCGTTAGCGGGGCCACCGGGGAGCTGTTTTTT.

V is TRBV9 and J is TRBJ1-1, with 10 bases that match TRBD1. Germline lookup yields CDR1 SGDLS and CDR2 YYNGEE. V gave up 4 bases and J gave up 7 bases; unmatched junction bases: 13. This CDR3 is 16 amino acids long. CDR3 amino acids: CASSTKGQGPHNEAFF. CDR3 coding DNA: TGTGCCAGCAGCACGAAGGGACAGGGGCCTCATAATGAAGCTTTCTTT.

V usage is TRBV27 and J usage is TRBJ2-5; D is perhaps TRBD1 (6 bases). The CDR3 length is 15 residues. CDR1 and CDR2 (germline): MNHEY, SMNVEV (reference sequence). V lost 3 bases and J 1 base, leaving 12 bases between the germline ends. The CDR3 sequence is CASSFNRDTQETQYF. CDR3 coding DNA: TGTGCCAGCAGTTTTAACCGGGACACCCAAGAGACCCAGTACTTC.

Here the CDR3 reads CASSPGQGSYEQYF. The CDR3 region has the DNA TGTGCCAGCAGCCCGGGACAGGGGAGTTACGAGCAGTACTTC. V is TRBV11-3 and J is TRBJ2-7; 10 bases match TRBD1. With V trimmed by 5 bases and J by 4 bases, 5 bases remained unmatched. Looked up from germline, CDR1 is SGHNT and CDR2 is YENEEA. CDR3 length: 14 residues.

In DNA form, the CDR3 reads TGTGCCAGCAGCTTGAGAAGCGGTAATAACAATGAGCAGTTCTTC. It yields the protein CASSLRSGNNNEQFF. The chain uses TRBV5-5 and TRBJ2-1; D is possibly TRBD2 (5 bases). Looked up from germline, CDR1 is SGHKS and CDR2 is YYEKEE (reference sequence). The CDR3 sequence is 15 residues long. Trimming removed 1 base at V and 5 bases at J, with 13 bases between.

This sequence joins TRBV12-3 or TRBV12-4 and TRBJ2-3, with a tentative D call TRBD1 (7 bases). The CDR3 spans 13 residues. The V and J ends lost 6 bases and 4 bases respectively, with 11 bases between them. CDR3 region: CASSRGTADTQYF. CDR3 nucleotide sequence: TGTGCCAGCAGCCGCGGGACAGCAGATACGCAGTATTTT.

V is TRBV6-6 and J is TRBJ1-4, with D maybe TRBD1 (5 bases). Germline values: CDR1 MNHNY, CDR2 SVGAGI (reference sequence). This CDR3 has 14 residues. Trimming left V 3 bases short and J 5 bases short, with 10 bases between. The CDR3, as DNA: TGTGCCAGCAGTTATAAGAAGGGGAATGAAAAACTGTTTTTT. This sequence encodes CASSYKKGNEKLFF.

This chain links TRBV2 with TRBJ1-6, with D perhaps matching TRBD1 (6 bases). Germline loops: CDR1 SNHLY, CDR2 FYNNEI. V lost 7 bases, J lost 12 bases, and 22 bases lay in between. The CDR3 contains 15 residues. CDR3: CASIGYGRGAKPLHF. In DNA, the CDR3 is TGTGCCAGCATCGGTTACGGCAGGGGTGCAAAACCCCTCCACTTT. The variable domain in full, with the rest retrieved from reference TRBV2 and TRBJ1-6, is EPEVTQTPSHQVTQMGQEVILRCVPISNHLYFYWYRQILGQKVEFLVSFYNNEISEKSEIFDDQFSVERPDGSNFTLKIRSTKLEDSAMYFCASIGYGRGAKPLHFGNGTRLTVT.

This clone showed up just once. The J gene is TRBJ2-2, the V gene TRBV6-5; D perhaps matches TRBD1 (5 bases). Germline assignment: CDR1 MNHEY and CDR2 SVGAGI. The CDR3 extends over 14 amino acids. Between the trimmed V and J ends, which lost 8 bases and 0 bases, there was a span of 10 bases. This chain's CDR3 is CASHRSSNTGELFF. CDR3 in DNA: TGTGCCAGCCACAGGTCGTCGAACACCGGGGAGCTGTTTTTT.

The chain links TRBV28 to TRBJ1-3; no clear D. Looked up from germline, CDR1 is MDHEN and CDR2 is SYDVKM. Trimming took off 2 bases at V and 0 bases at J, with 5 bases between the two ends. The CDR3 has 14 residues. The CDR3 nucleotides are TGTGCCAGCAGTTTAGCGTCCTCTGGAAACACCATATATTTT. Residues: CASSLASSGNTIYF.

This clone is a singleton in its sample. This sequence joins TRBV19 and TRBJ1-1; D not resolved. Deletions cut 7 bases from V and 1 base from J, with 16 bases between. The CDR3 runs to 15 residues. The germline V gene has CDR1 LNHDA and CDR2 SQIVND (reference sequence). The CDR3 here is CASTPLGNWNTEAFF. Here the CDR3 DNA reads TGTGCCAGTACCCCACTAGGCAATTGGAACACTGAAGCTTTCTTT.

The rearrangement joins TRBV4-2 to TRBJ2-1; D perhaps matches TRBD2 (6 bases). The CDR3 spans 17 residues. Germline CDR1 LGHNA, CDR2 YNFKEQ. V lost 0 bases, J lost 4 bases, and 16 bases lay in between. In DNA, the CDR3 is TGTGCCAGCAGCCAAGATGGGCATACGGAGGGGTACAATGAGCAGTTCTTC. This translates into CASSQDGHTEGYNEQFF.

This clone turned up a few times. The genes are TRBV18 and TRBJ2-7, with D possibly matching TRBD1 (6 bases). The CDR3 is made up of 14 amino acids. Germline assignment: CDR1 KGHSH and CDR2 LQKENI. Trimming left V 3 bases short and J 6 bases short, with 15 bases between. CDR3: CASSPRGQAIEQYF. CDR3 DNA sequence: TGTGCCAGCTCACCCAGGGGCCAAGCTATCGAGCAGTACTTC.

The chain employs TRBV5-1 and TRBJ1-1; TRBD1 matches at 8 bases. This CDR3 has 14 amino acids. Trimming took 6 bases from V and 0 from J; bases not matched to a gene: 4. Germline V gene sequence: CDR1 SGHRS, CDR2 YFSETQ. The CDR3 sequence is CASTTGDMNTEAFF. For the CDR3, the DNA is TGCGCCAGCACGACAGGGGACATGAACACTGAAGCTTTCTTT.

The chain has TRBV5-1 and TRBJ1-2; no reliable D call. Between the trimmed V and J ends, which lost 0 bases and 5 bases, there was a span of 5 bases. Germline V gives CDR1 SGHRS, CDR2 YFSETQ. This CDR3 spans 12 amino acids. The CDR3 sequence: CASSLDKYGYTF. Here the CDR3 DNA reads TGCGCCAGCAGCTTGGATAAATATGGCTACACCTTC. Complete variable domain (other parts from reference TRBV5-1 and TRBJ1-2): KAGVTQTPRYLIKTRGQQVTLSCSPISGHRSVSWYQQTPGQGLQFLFEYFSETQRNKGNFPGRFSGRQFSNSRSEMNVSTLELGDSALYLCASSLDKYGYTFGSGTRLTVV.

The V and J genes are TRBV10-3 and TRBJ2-2; no firm D call. The CDR3 is made up of 12 amino acids. The V gene lost 5 bases and the J gene lost 4 bases, with 5 bases spanning the gap. Germline assignment: CDR1 ENHRY and CDR2 SYGVKD. The CDR3 reads CAISLITGELFF. The CDR3 nucleotides read TGTGCCATCAGTCTTATCACCGGGGAGCTGTTTTTT.

This clone was seen once. The chain couples TRBV6-2 or TRBV6-3 to TRBJ1-5; 9 nucleotides match TRBD1. The germline gives CDR1 MNHEY, CDR2 SVGEGT. With 0 bases clipped from V and 0 bases from J, the junction kept 0 bases outside the gene matches. This CDR3 has 16 residues. The CDR3 protein is CASSYSGQGSNQPQHF. The CDR3 region has the DNA TGTGCCAGCAGTTACTCGGGACAGGGTAGCAATCAGCCCCAGCATTTT.

The chain joins TRBV27 to TRBJ1-2; tentative D call: TRBD1 (6 bases). This CDR3 is built from 13 residues. Germline values: CDR1 MNHEY, CDR2 SMNVEV (reference sequence). V lost 4 bases and J lost 11, with 17 bases in between. This CDR3 is CASSSRSRGGYTF. The CDR3 DNA is TGTGCCAGCAGTTCCCGATCCAGGGGCGGGTACACCTTC.